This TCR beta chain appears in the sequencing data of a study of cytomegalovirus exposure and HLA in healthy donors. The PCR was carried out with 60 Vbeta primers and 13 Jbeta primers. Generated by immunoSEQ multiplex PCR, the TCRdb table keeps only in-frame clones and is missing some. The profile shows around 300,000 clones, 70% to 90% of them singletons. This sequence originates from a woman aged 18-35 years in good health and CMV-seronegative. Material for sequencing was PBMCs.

The CDR3 DNA is TGTGCCAGCAGCATAGCTTCTAGCACAGATACGCAGTATTTT. Amino acid sequence: CASSIASSTDTQYF. The chain joins TRBV5-6 to TRBJ2-3; D call uncertain. V dropped 4 bases and J dropped 0 bases, with 9 bases sitting between them. Germline CDR1 reads SGHDT; CDR2 reads YYEEEE. CDR3 length: 14 amino acids. The whole variable domain, remainder taken from reference TRBV5-6 and TRBJ2-3, is DAGVTQSPTHLIKTRGQQVTLRCSPKSGHDTVSWYQQALGQGPQFIFQYYEEEERQRGNFPDRFSGHQFPNYSSELNVNALLLGDSALYLCASSIASSTDTQYFGPGTRLTVL.